This T cell receptor (beta chain) was recovered during a study of identical twins. MiXCR, run by TCRdb on the 5' RACE reads, gives a single entry per CDR3 protein. The data show hundreds of thousands of distinct CDR3 sequences, 8% to 9% seen once. This clonotype was found a few times. Its cognate antigen is unknown. Germline lookup yields CDR1 LGHNA and CDR2 YSLEER. With V trimmed by 0 bases and J by 8 bases, 13 bases remained unmatched. This CDR3 comprises 18 residues. The study's findings and limits: An excess of low generation probability was shown by twin-shared out-of-frame alpha sequences. For zero-insertion analyses, partial confounding could come from invariant MAIT and iNKT cells.

The same sample was also studied in work on yellow fever vaccine responses in identical twins.

The genes are TRBV4-3 and TRBJ2-1; TRBD2 matches 10 bases. This TCR derives from a young woman in good health. The specimen sequenced was PBMCs. CDR3 in amino acids: CASSQDTLAGVLIYEQFF. The DNA of the CDR3 is TGCGCCAGCAGCCAAGATACCCTAGCGGGAGTATTAATATATGAGCAGTTCTTC.